One sample yielded the 12 T cell receptor beta chains listed below, sequenced in a study of blood T cell repertoires in COVID-19. Some clones are missing from TCRdb's copy, which holds only in-frame ones; the method was immunoSEQ multiplex PCR. This sample has 210,000 or so clones, with less than 90% found just once. The material sequenced was peripheral blood. The receptor source for this set is a middle-aged man with active or convalescent COVID-19.

This clone was counted only a few times. The rearrangement uses TRBV6-2 or TRBV6-3 and TRBJ2-1; TRBD1 matches at 9 bases. The V gene's germline CDR1 is MNHEY and CDR2 SVGEGT. The CDR3 covers 13 residues. J lost 14 bases, V lost 2 bases, and 7 bases had no gene match. CDR3 in DNA: TGTGCCAGCAGTTACGAAGTAGGGACAGGGAAGTTCTTC. It translates to CASSYEVGTGKFF.

The chain couples TRBV5-1 to TRBJ2-7, with 9 bases that match TRBD1. Germline values: CDR1 SGHRS, CDR2 YFSETQ. The CDR3 totals 13 residues. V lost 4 bases to trimming and J lost 5 bases; unmatched junction nucleotides: 4. The CDR3 is CASSDRGFDEQYF. The CDR3 DNA follows: TGCGCCAGCAGCGACAGGGGGTTCGACGAGCAGTACTTC. Full variable domain (rest looked up from reference TRBV5-1 and TRBJ2-7): KAGVTQTPRYLIKTRGQQVTLSCSPISGHRSVSWYQQTPGQGLQFLFEYFSETQRNKGNFPGRFSGRQFSNSRSEMNVSTLELGDSALYLCASSDRGFDEQYFGPGTRLTVT.

This CDR3 reads CASSPAGVRYNEQFF. The CDR3 DNA reads TGTGCCAGCAGCCCGGCGGGAGTGCGGTACAATGAGCAGTTCTTC. V is TRBV3-1 (or the pseudogene TRBV3-2) and J is TRBJ2-1, with 7 bases matching TRBD2. With 4 bases clipped from V and 4 bases from J, the junction kept 7 bases outside the gene matches. The CDR3 covers 15 residues. CDR1 is LGHDT, CDR2 YNNKEL, per germline (reference sequence).

The chain uses TRBV7-9 and TRBJ2-2, with TRBD1 identical over 9 bases. The V gene end was trimmed by 3 bases and the J gene end by 2 bases; junction bases not matched to a gene: 4. Per the germline V gene, CDR1 is SEHNR and CDR2 is FQNEAQ (reference sequence). This CDR3 has 16 amino acids. The CDR3 DNA reads as TGTGCCAGCAGCTTCGGACAGGGGTTTAACACCGGGGAGCTGTTTTTT. It encodes CASSFGQGFNTGELFF.

This chain connects TRBV5-1 to TRBJ2-1, with 7 bases matching TRBD1. Germline V gene sequence: CDR1 SGHRS, CDR2 YFSETQ. V lost 4 bases to trimming and J lost 5 bases; unmatched junction nucleotides: 12. CDR3 length: 16 residues. CDR3 residues: CASSHTTGTDNNEQFF. The CDR3 DNA reads as TGCGCCAGCAGCCATACGACCGGGACAGATAACAATGAGCAGTTCTTC.

The V and J genes are TRBV29-1 and TRBJ2-7, with 9 bases aligning to TRBD2. With V trimmed by 4 bases and J by 5 bases, 3 bases remained unmatched. This CDR3 contains 12 residues. Germline values: CDR1 SQVTM, CDR2 ANQGSEA. In DNA, the CDR3 is TGCAGCGTTGGGACTAGCGTCAACGAGCAGTACTTC. Translation: CSVGTSVNEQYF.

This chain connects TRBV7-2 to TRBJ2-7; D possibly corresponds to TRBD2 (7 bases). This CDR3 has 13 residues. V shed 1 base and J shed 6 bases, with 10 bases lying between them. Germline V gene lookup returns CDR1 SGHTA and CDR2 FQGNSA. The CDR3 DNA is TGTGCCAGCAGCTTAGAGGGGGGGATCGAGCAGTACTTC. It codes for CASSLEGGIEQYF. The full variable domain, rest sourced from reference TRBV7-2 and TRBJ2-7, is GAGVSQSPSNKVTEKGKDVELRCDPISGHTALYWYRQSLGQGLEFLIYFQGNSAPDKSGLPSDRFSAERTGGSVSTLTIQRTQQEDSAVYLCASSLEGGIEQYFGPGTRLTVT.

Turning to this clone: This same CDR3 is encoded by further DNA sequences in the sample. This chain joins TRBV7-2 and TRBJ2-3; a weak D match, TRBD2 (5 bases). The CDR3 runs to 13 residues. Trimming shortened V by 5 bases and J by 3 bases, and 9 bases separated the two germline ends. Germline CDR1 reads SGHTA; CDR2 reads FQGNSA. The CDR3 DNA follows: TGTGCCAGCAGCCCCGGGGTGACAGATACGCAGTATTTT. As protein: CASSPGVTDTQYF.

Regarding this clone: Within the sample, other DNA sequences also encode this same CDR3. The chain links TRBV3-1 (or the pseudogene TRBV3-2) to TRBJ1-3, with D uncertain. Germline values: CDR1 LGHDT, CDR2 YNNKEL (reference sequence). V was cut by 4 bases and J by 0 bases, with 4 bases left in between. The CDR3 totals 13 residues. CDR3 sequence reads: CASSPSSGNTIYF. For the CDR3, the DNA is TGTGCCAGCAGCCCTTCCTCTGGAAACACCATATATTTT.

The J gene is TRBJ1-1, the V gene TRBV6-6; TRBD1 is a possible D gene (6 bases). The V gene lost 2 bases and the J gene lost 1 base, with 8 bases spanning the gap. The CDR3 runs 14 residues. Germline CDR1 MNHNY, CDR2 SVGAGI (reference sequence). CDR3 DNA sequence: TGTGCCAGCAGTTACCGGACAGAGAACACTGAAGCTTTCTTT. This gives the protein CASSYRTENTEAFF.

The chain is built from TRBV18 and TRBJ1-4; 10 nucleotides align to TRBD1. This CDR3 has 15 residues. Losses at the gene ends were 5 bases for V and 6 bases for J; bases not matched to a gene: 6. Germline assignment: CDR1 KGHSH and CDR2 LQKENI. The CDR3 DNA reads TGTGCCAGCTCATCAACCGGGACAGGGGATGAAAAACTGTTTTTT. As protein: CASSSTGTGDEKLFF.

This rearrangement joins TRBV29-1 to TRBJ1-5, with D possibly TRBD1 on 5 matching bases. The CDR3 extends over 15 amino acids. Per the germline V gene, CDR1 is SQVTM and CDR2 is ANQGSEA. Trimming cost V 6 bases and J 2 bases, with 17 bases left between them. CDR3 protein: CSVRGQGAGNQPQHF. The DNA of the CDR3 is TGCAGCGTCCGAGGTCAGGGTGCCGGCAATCAGCCCCAGCATTTT.